This TCR beta chain was sequenced during a study of T-cell memory formation after mild COVID-19. Study at large: TCR clusters were mostly confined to one donor each. Study-wide points: Mostly located in CM and EM were contracting CD4+ clones, with contracting CD8+ clones located in EMRA. The study found balanced CD4/CD8 in clones contracting day 15 to 85 and a CD4+ lean in later expanders.

A word on this clonotype: Its specificity is not known.

Germline-derived CDR1 and CDR2 are SEHNR and FQNEAQ (reference sequence). Trimming cost V 5 bases and J 6 bases; bases outside gene matches: 7. This CDR3 has 13 residues. From 5'RACE with constant-segment primers came TCR alpha and TCR beta cDNA libraries that carried sample barcodes and UMIs. Each CDR3 protein gets one entry after TCRdb re-called the 5' RACE reads with MiXCR. The sample shows under 250,000 distinct CDR3 sequences, approximately 30% of them seen only once. This sequence originates from an adult woman who had mild COVID-19 (a few samples of this study predate the infection). Cell type and time point are not known. The V gene is TRBV7-9, the J gene TRBJ2-7; 7 bases are a match to TRBD2. Input material: PBMCs or a T cell subset sorted from them (not recorded which). CDR3 residues: CASSTSLAVEQYF. The CDR3 nucleotides read TGTGCCAGCAGCACCTCCCTAGCGGTCGAGCAGTACTTC.